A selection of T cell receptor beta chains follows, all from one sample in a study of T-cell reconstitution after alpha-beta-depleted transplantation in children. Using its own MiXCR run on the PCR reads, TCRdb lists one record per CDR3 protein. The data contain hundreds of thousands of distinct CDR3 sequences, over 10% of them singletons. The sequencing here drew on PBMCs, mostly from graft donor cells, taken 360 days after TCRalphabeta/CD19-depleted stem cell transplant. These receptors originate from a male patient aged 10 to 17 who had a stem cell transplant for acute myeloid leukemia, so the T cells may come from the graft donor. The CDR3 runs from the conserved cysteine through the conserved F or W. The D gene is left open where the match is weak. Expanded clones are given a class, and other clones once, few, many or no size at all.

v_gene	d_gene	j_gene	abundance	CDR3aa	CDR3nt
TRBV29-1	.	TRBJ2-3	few	CSALARRDTQYF	TGCAGCGCTCTCGCCCGGAGGGATACGCAGTATTTT
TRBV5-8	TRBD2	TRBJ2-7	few	CASSHGLGLQAYEQYF	TGTGCCAGCAGCCACGGATTGGGACTACAGGCCTACGAGCAGTACTTC
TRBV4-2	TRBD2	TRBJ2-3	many	CASSQELAGGTDTQYF	TGTGCCAGCAGCCAAGAGCTAGCGGGAGGCACAGATACGCAGTATTTT
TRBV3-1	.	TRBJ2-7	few	CASSQDRTAGYSYEQYF	TGTGCCAGCAGCCAAGATAGGACGGCAGGTTACTCCTACGAGCAGTACTTC
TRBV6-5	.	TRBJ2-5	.	CASSYEFGGTQYF	TGTGCCAGCAGTTACGAATTTGGGGGGACCCAGTACTTC
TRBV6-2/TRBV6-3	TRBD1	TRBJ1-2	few	CASSYGGQRESYGYTF	TGTGCCAGCAGTTACGGGGGACAGCGGGAGAGCTATGGCTACACCTTC
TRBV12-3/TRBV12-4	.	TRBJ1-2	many	CASSFGNRVMENGYTF	TGTGCCAGCAGTTTCGGGAACAGGGTGATGGAAAATGGCTACACCTTC
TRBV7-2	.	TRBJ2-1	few	CASSLTVSSYNEQFF	TGTGCCAGCAGCCTGACGGTTAGCTCCTACAATGAGCAGTTCTTC
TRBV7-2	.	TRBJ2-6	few	CASSRRDVLSGANVLTF	TGTGCCAGCAGCCGAAGGGATGTCCTTTCTGGGGCCAACGTCCTGACTTTC
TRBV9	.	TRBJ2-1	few	CASSSRGSSYNEQFF	TGTGCCAGCAGCTCCCGGGGAAGCTCCTACAATGAGCAGTTCTTC
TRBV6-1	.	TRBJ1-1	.	CASTFGPEAFF	TGTGCCAGCACCTTCGGGCCTGAAGCTTTCTTT
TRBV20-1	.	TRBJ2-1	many	CSAPPEQISYNEQFF	TGCAGTGCCCCCCCTGAGCAGATTTCCTACAATGAGCAGTTCTTC
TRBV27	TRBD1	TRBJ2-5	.	CASSYRGATQYF	TGTGCCAGCAGTTACAGGGGAGCGACCCAGTACTTC
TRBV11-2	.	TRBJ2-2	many	CASSVALAGELFF	TGTGCCAGCAGCGTCGCTCTGGCCGGGGAGCTGTTTTTT
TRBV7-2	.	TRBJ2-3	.	CASSLVAGWGTDTQYF	TGTGCCAGCAGCTTAGTGGCGGGGTGGGGCACAGATACGCAGTATTTT
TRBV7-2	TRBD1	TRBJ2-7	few	CASSGMGQGLQQYF	TGTGCCAGCAGCGGAATGGGACAGGGGTTACAGCAGTACTTC
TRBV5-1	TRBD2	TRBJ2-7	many	CASSLESGSYRYEQYF	TGCGCCAGCAGCTTGGAGAGCGGGAGTTATCGCTACGAGCAGTACTTC
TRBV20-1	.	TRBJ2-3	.	CAPGGTTDTQYF	TGCGCGCCCGGTGGGACCACAGATACGCAGTATTTT
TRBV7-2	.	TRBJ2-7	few	CASSPAGGLLYEQYF	TGTGCCAGCAGCCCCGCCGGGGGACTCCTCTACGAGCAGTACTTC
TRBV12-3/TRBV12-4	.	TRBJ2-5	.	CASSTHPLETQYF	TGTGCCAGCAGTACCCACCCTCTTGAGACCCAGTACTTC
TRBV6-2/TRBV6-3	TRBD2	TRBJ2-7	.	CASSYVELAGAYEQYF	TGTGCCAGCAGTTACGTTGAACTAGCGGGGGCCTACGAGCAGTACTTC
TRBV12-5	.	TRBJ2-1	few	CASGLELVEQFF	TGTGCTAGTGGCTTGGAGCTCGTGGAGCAGTTCTTC
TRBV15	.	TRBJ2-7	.	CATSRHRDPSYEQYF	TGTGCCACCAGCAGACACAGGGATCCCTCCTACGAGCAGTACTTC
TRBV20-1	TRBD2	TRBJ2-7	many	CSARLGWQGGFYEQYF	TGCAGTGCTAGACTAGGGTGGCAGGGAGGGTTCTACGAGCAGTACTTC
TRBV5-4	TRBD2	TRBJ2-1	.	CASSPATPSGNNEQFF	TGTGCCAGCAGCCCCGCTACTCCTAGCGGTAACAATGAGCAGTTCTTC
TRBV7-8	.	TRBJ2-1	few	CASSTWRDGEGQQFF	TGTGCCAGCAGCACCTGGAGGGACGGTGAGGGTCAGCAGTTCTTC